This is a list of T cell receptor beta chains from one sample in a study of blood T cell repertoires in COVID-19. Using immunoSEQ multiplex PCR, the repertoire was profiled, and TCRdb retains in-frame clones only, with some absent. The sample includes some 280,000 clones, roughly nine tenths seen only once; the top ten take approximately 0.85%. The specimen sequenced was peripheral blood. The receptors originated from a woman between 40 and 50 years old who had recovered from COVID-19. Both conserved end residues are part of each CDR3. The D gene is left open where the match is weak. Size is stated for part of the rows, as once, few or many counts, or as a class when the clone is expanded.

clone_size: once; j_call: TRBJ1-4; v_call: TRBV28; d_call: TRBD1; cdr3_aa: CASSSQILERTGGGEKLFF; cdr3_nt: TGTGCCAGCAGTTCCCAAATACTCGAAAGGACAGGGGGAGGTGAAAAACTGTTTTTT
clone_size: NA; j_call: TRBJ2-2; v_call: TRBV27; d_call: TRBD1; cdr3_aa: CASSLPGQGGTTGELFF; cdr3_nt: TGTGCCAGCAGTCTACCCGGACAGGGTGGTACCACCGGGGAGCTGTTTTTT
clone_size: NA; j_call: TRBJ2-7; v_call: TRBV5-1; d_call: NA; cdr3_aa: CASSPTSPSYEQYF; cdr3_nt: TGCGCCAGCAGCCCGACTAGTCCATCCTACGAGCAGTACTTC
clone_size: NA; j_call: TRBJ2-3; v_call: TRBV6-2/TRBV6-3; d_call: TRBD2; cdr3_aa: CASSVTREPGDTQYF; cdr3_nt: TGTGCCAGCAGTGTAACGCGGGAGCCGGGGGATACGCAGTATTTT
clone_size: NA; j_call: TRBJ2-7; v_call: TRBV5-1; d_call: NA; cdr3_aa: CASSRGQPYEQYF; cdr3_nt: TGCGCCAGCAGCAGAGGACAGCCCTACGAGCAGTACTTC
clone_size: NA; j_call: TRBJ1-1; v_call: TRBV29-1; d_call: NA; cdr3_aa: CSVENRGGYTEAFF; cdr3_nt: TGCAGCGTTGAAAACCGCGGCGGGTACACTGAAGCTTTCTTT
clone_size: NA; j_call: TRBJ1-5; v_call: TRBV28; d_call: NA; cdr3_aa: CASSPRVWTDTYSNQPQHF; cdr3_nt: TGTGCCAGCAGTCCCCGAGTCTGGACAGACACATATAGCAATCAGCCCCAGCATTTT
clone_size: NA; j_call: TRBJ1-1; v_call: TRBV10-3; d_call: TRBD1; cdr3_aa: CAAAPHDRVPMNTEAFF; cdr3_nt: TGTGCCGCCGCCCCCCACGACAGGGTCCCCATGAACACTGAAGCTTTCTTT
clone_size: NA; j_call: TRBJ2-1; v_call: TRBV6-1; d_call: TRBD2; cdr3_aa: CASSEIFGRAVYNEQFF; cdr3_nt: TGTGCCAGCAGTGAGATCTTTGGGAGGGCCGTGTACAATGAGCAGTTCTTC
clone_size: NA; j_call: TRBJ1-4; v_call: TRBV10-1; d_call: NA; cdr3_aa: CASRNPETEDEKLFF; cdr3_nt: TGCGCCAGCAGGAACCCGGAGACCGAGGATGAAAAACTGTTTTTT
clone_size: NA; j_call: TRBJ2-2; v_call: TRBV7-6; d_call: TRBD2; cdr3_aa: CASSQLSTSGISIGELFF; cdr3_nt: TGTGCCAGCAGCCAACTATCGACTAGCGGGATTTCGATCGGGGAGCTGTTTTTT
clone_size: once; j_call: TRBJ2-1; v_call: TRBV24-1; d_call: NA; cdr3_aa: CATSDWADNEQFF; cdr3_nt: TGTGCCACCAGTGATTGGGCCGACAATGAGCAGTTCTTC
clone_size: once; j_call: TRBJ1-2; v_call: TRBV24-1; d_call: NA; cdr3_aa: CATSQGTNYGYTF; cdr3_nt: TGTGCCACCAGTCAGGGAACTAACTATGGCTACACCTTC
clone_size: NA; j_call: TRBJ1-1; v_call: TRBV5-1; d_call: NA; cdr3_aa: CASSLAPGTTEAFF; cdr3_nt: TGCGCCAGCAGCTTGGCCCCAGGGACTACTGAAGCTTTCTTT
clone_size: NA; j_call: TRBJ2-2; v_call: TRBV24-1; d_call: TRBD1; cdr3_aa: CATSDPGQGRELFF; cdr3_nt: TGTGCCACCAGTGACCCTGGACAGGGTCGGGAGCTGTTTTTT
clone_size: NA; j_call: TRBJ2-7; v_call: TRBV10-3; d_call: TRBD2; cdr3_aa: CATTPTGTSYEQYF; cdr3_nt: TGTGCCACGACACCGACCGGGACTAGCTACGAGCAGTACTTC
clone_size: NA; j_call: TRBJ2-1; v_call: TRBV24-1; d_call: TRBD2; cdr3_aa: CATTGTSPGGYNEQFF; cdr3_nt: TGTGCCACCACCGGGACTAGTCCGGGGGGCTACAATGAGCAGTTCTTC
clone_size: few; j_call: TRBJ2-7; v_call: TRBV4-1; d_call: NA; cdr3_aa: CASSHAGKNEQYF; cdr3_nt: TGCGCCAGCAGCCATGCAGGGAAGAACGAGCAGTACTTC
clone_size: NA; j_call: TRBJ1-2; v_call: TRBV10-3; d_call: TRBD1; cdr3_aa: CATTTGDHGYTF; cdr3_nt: TGTGCCACCACAACAGGGGACCATGGCTACACCTTC
clone_size: once; j_call: TRBJ2-3; v_call: TRBV5-4; d_call: TRBD2; cdr3_aa: CASSSAAGAADTQYF; cdr3_nt: TGTGCCAGCAGCTCCGCAGCGGGAGCGGCAGATACGCAGTATTTT
clone_size: NA; j_call: TRBJ2-2; v_call: TRBV6-5; d_call: NA; cdr3_aa: CASTWGGETGELFF; cdr3_nt: TGTGCCAGCACTTGGGGCGGGGAGACCGGGGAGCTGTTTTTT
clone_size: NA; j_call: TRBJ2-7; v_call: TRBV9; d_call: NA; cdr3_aa: CASSAAGGPDEQYF; cdr3_nt: TGTGCCAGCAGCGCCGCCGGGGGGCCGGACGAGCAGTACTTC
clone_size: NA; j_call: TRBJ2-5; v_call: TRBV7-2; d_call: TRBD2; cdr3_aa: CASSLTSGQETQYF; cdr3_nt: TGTGCCAGCAGCTTGACTAGCGGACAAGAGACCCAGTACTTC
clone_size: NA; j_call: TRBJ2-5; v_call: TRBV29-1; d_call: NA; cdr3_aa: CSDQELGKETQYF; cdr3_nt: TGCAGCGACCAGGAACTAGGGAAAGAGACCCAGTACTTC
clone_size: NA; j_call: TRBJ2-2; v_call: TRBV7-2; d_call: TRBD1; cdr3_aa: CASSLFGQGDDTGELFF; cdr3_nt: TGTGCCAGCAGCTTATTTGGTCAGGGGGACGACACCGGGGAGCTGTTTTTT
clone_size: NA; j_call: TRBJ1-4; v_call: TRBV18; d_call: NA; cdr3_aa: CASSGGVGTGEKLFF; cdr3_nt: TGTGCCAGCTCGGGGGGAGTCGGTACAGGAGAAAAACTGTTTTTT
clone_size: NA; j_call: TRBJ2-3; v_call: TRBV28; d_call: NA; cdr3_aa: CASSSGGGITDTQYF; cdr3_nt: TGTGCCAGCAGTTCAGGTGGGGGGATCACAGATACGCAGTATTTT
clone_size: few; j_call: TRBJ2-4; v_call: TRBV24-1; d_call: NA; cdr3_aa: CARGYLAKNIQYF; cdr3_nt: TGTGCCAGAGGTTACTTAGCCAAAAACATTCAGTACTTC
clone_size: NA; j_call: TRBJ2-1; v_call: TRBV15; d_call: TRBD2; cdr3_aa: CATSRDWTSGRSYNEQFF; cdr3_nt: TGTGCCACCAGCAGAGATTGGACTAGCGGGAGATCCTACAATGAGCAGTTCTTC
clone_size: few; j_call: TRBJ2-3; v_call: TRBV5-4; d_call: TRBD1; cdr3_aa: CASSWGQGTDTQYF; cdr3_nt: TGTGCCAGCAGCTGGGGACAGGGGACAGATACGCAGTATTTT
clone_size: NA; j_call: TRBJ1-3; v_call: TRBV16; d_call: TRBD1; cdr3_aa: CASSQKSGTGRRAGNTIYF; cdr3_nt: TGTGCCAGCAGCCAGAAATCCGGGACAGGGCGAAGGGCTGGAAACACCATATATTTT
clone_size: NA; j_call: TRBJ2-7; v_call: TRBV30; d_call: TRBD2; cdr3_aa: CAWRGGSGGSYEQYF; cdr3_nt: TGTGCCTGGAGGGGGGGGTCGGGAGGATCCTACGAGCAGTACTTC
clone_size: NA; j_call: TRBJ2-5; v_call: TRBV5-4; d_call: TRBD2; cdr3_aa: CASGWAGVEETQYF; cdr3_nt: TGTGCCAGCGGCTGGGCGGGAGTGGAAGAGACCCAGTACTTC